What follows are 9 T cell receptor beta chains derived from one specimen sequenced in a study of CD4 T cell repertoires in COVID-19. Repertoires were generated with immunoSEQ multiplex PCR, while TCRdb's copy carries only in-frame clones and drops some. The table shows some 80,000 clones, with 83% occurring only once. Specimen: CD4+ T cells from peripheral blood, collected after recovery from COVID-19. These receptor sequences come from a human donor who had COVID-19.

The V and J genes are TRBV11-2 and TRBJ2-7; 7 bases agree with TRBD1. The ends lost 2 bases at V and 0 bases at J; junction bases unmatched: 4. There are 15 residues in the CDR3. Germline V gene sequence: CDR1 SGHAT, CDR2 FQNNGV. This CDR3 reads CASSLRGTDSYEQYF. The CDR3 DNA follows: TGTGCCAGCAGCTTAAGGGGGACAGACTCCTACGAGCAGTACTTC.

This clone was detected once. V is TRBV29-1 and J is TRBJ1-1; 7 nucleotides align to TRBD1. Germline V gene sequence: CDR1 SQVTM, CDR2 ANQGSEA. The CDR3 totals 13 residues. V lost 4 bases to trimming and J lost 1 base; unmatched junction nucleotides: 3. The CDR3 sequence is CSVGWDRNTEAFF. DNA for the CDR3: TGCAGCGTTGGGTGGGACAGGAACACTGAAGCTTTCTTT. The complete variable domain, with remaining parts taken from reference TRBV29-1 and TRBJ1-1, reads SAVISQKPSRDICQRGTSLTIQCQVDSQVTMMFWYRQQPGQSLTLIATANQGSEATYESGFVIDKFPISRPNLTFSTLTVSNMSPEDSSIYLCSVGWDRNTEAFFGQGTRLTVV.

The chain joins TRBV7-8 to TRBJ2-7; D is perhaps TRBD1 (5 bases). This CDR3 has 15 residues. The ends were cut back, 5 bases at V and 0 bases at J, with 14 bases in the middle. CDR1 is SGHVS and CDR2 is FQNEAQ in the germline V gene. The chain's CDR3 is CASSPGSGISYEQYF. DNA of the CDR3: TGTGCCAGCAGCCCTGGATCAGGGATCTCCTACGAGCAGTACTTC.

The genes are TRBV6-5 and TRBJ1-2, with a weak D call TRBD1 (5 bases). The CDR3 contains 13 residues. The V end lost 4 bases, the J end lost 8 bases, and 14 bases lay between the germline ends. The germline CDR1 and CDR2 sequences are MNHEY and SVGAGI. This chain's CDR3 is CASSFQGAGGYTF. In DNA form, the CDR3 reads TGTGCCAGCAGTTTCCAGGGTGCCGGGGGCTACACCTTC.

This sequence joins TRBV27 and TRBJ1-3; possible D gene TRBD1, 6 bases. CDR3 length: 14 residues. Germline values: CDR1 MNHEY, CDR2 SMNVEV (reference sequence). Trimming left V 6 bases short and J 4 bases short, with 13 bases between. The CDR3 spells CASRGGASGNTIYF. The CDR3 DNA reads as TGTGCCAGCAGAGGGGGGGCTTCCGGAAACACCATATATTTT.

V and J are TRBV7-9 and TRBJ1-5, with 10 nucleotides matching TRBD1. This CDR3 is built from 18 residues. The V segment lost 5 bases and the J segment 4 bases; nucleotides outside the gene matches: 14. CDR1 is SEHNR and CDR2 is FQNEAQ in the germline V gene (reference sequence). CDR3 amino acids: CASSPGTGAQGRNQPQHF. In DNA, the CDR3 is TGTGCCAGCAGCCCCGGGACAGGGGCTCAAGGTCGTAATCAGCCCCAGCATTTT.

This clone came up a few times. The J gene is TRBJ2-7, the V gene TRBV15, with 7 bases aligning to TRBD1. This CDR3 comprises 16 residues. Trimming removed 1 base from V and 4 bases from J; junction bases left unmatched: 10. Germline V lookup: CDR1 LNHNV, CDR2 YYDKDF (reference sequence). The CDR3 protein is CATSRGGELQGYEQYF. The CDR3 region has the DNA TGTGCCACCAGCAGAGGGGGCGAGCTACAGGGGTACGAGCAGTACTTC.

The chain recombines TRBV12-5 with TRBJ2-7; unclear D gene. This CDR3 is 13 amino acids long. The germline gives CDR1 LGHNT, CDR2 FRNRAP. The germline V and J ends were trimmed by 1 base and 0 bases, with 4 bases remaining between them. The CDR3 region is CASGLDTSYEQYF. The CDR3 DNA reads as TGTGCTAGTGGTTTGGATACCTCCTACGAGCAGTACTTC.

This clone has just one count. CDR3 protein: CASSPTRNTEAFF. In DNA, the CDR3 is TGTGCCAGCAGCCCGACCAGGAACACTGAAGCTTTCTTT. This chain uses TRBV7-6 with TRBJ1-1; D gene ambiguous. The V gene's germline CDR1 is SGHVS and CDR2 FNYEAQ. V gave up 5 bases and J gave up 1 base, with 8 bases separating them. This CDR3 comprises 13 residues.